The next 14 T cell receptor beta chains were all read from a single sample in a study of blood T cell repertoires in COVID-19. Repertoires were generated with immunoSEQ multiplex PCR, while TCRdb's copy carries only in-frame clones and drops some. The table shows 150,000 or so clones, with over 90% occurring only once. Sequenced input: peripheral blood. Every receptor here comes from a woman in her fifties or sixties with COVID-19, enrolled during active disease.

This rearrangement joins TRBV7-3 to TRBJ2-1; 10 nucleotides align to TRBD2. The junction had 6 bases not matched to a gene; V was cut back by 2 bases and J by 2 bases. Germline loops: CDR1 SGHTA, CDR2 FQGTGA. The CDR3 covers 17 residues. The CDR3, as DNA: TGTGCCAGCAGCTTATCCCTAGCGGGGGCCCCCTACAATGAGCAGTTCTTC. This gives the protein CASSLSLAGAPYNEQFF.

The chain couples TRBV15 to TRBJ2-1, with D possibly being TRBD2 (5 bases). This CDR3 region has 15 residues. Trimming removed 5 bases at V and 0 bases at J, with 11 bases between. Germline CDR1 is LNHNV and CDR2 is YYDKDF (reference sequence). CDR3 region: CATSHPGNSYNEQFF. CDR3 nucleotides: TGTGCCACCAGCCACCCGGGGAACTCCTACAATGAGCAGTTCTTC.

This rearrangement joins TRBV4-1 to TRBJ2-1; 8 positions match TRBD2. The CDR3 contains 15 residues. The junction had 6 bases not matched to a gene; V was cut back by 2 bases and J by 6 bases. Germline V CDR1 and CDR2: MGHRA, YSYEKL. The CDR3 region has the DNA TGCGCCAGCAGCCAACCGGGACTAGTTGTCAATGAGCAGTTCTTC. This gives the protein CASSQPGLVVNEQFF.

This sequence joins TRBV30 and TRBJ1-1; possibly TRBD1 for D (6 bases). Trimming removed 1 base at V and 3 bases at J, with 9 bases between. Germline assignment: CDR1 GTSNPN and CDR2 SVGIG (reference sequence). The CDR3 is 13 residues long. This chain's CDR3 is CAWSAGAYTEAFF. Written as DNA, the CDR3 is TGTGCCTGGAGTGCAGGGGCCTACACTGAAGCTTTCTTT.

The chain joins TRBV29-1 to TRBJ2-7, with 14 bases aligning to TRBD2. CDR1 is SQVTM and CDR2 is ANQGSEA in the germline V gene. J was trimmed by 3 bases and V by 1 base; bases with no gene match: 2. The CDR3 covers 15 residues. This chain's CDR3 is CSVEVGTSGGYEQYF. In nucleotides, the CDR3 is TGCAGCGTTGAAGTTGGGACTAGCGGGGGCTACGAGCAGTACTTC.

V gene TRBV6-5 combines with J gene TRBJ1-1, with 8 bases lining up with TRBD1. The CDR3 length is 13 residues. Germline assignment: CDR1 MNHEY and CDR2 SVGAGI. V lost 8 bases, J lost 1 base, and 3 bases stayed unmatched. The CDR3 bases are TGTGCCAGCGCGACAGGGGCGAACACTGAAGCTTTCTTT. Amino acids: CASATGANTEAFF.

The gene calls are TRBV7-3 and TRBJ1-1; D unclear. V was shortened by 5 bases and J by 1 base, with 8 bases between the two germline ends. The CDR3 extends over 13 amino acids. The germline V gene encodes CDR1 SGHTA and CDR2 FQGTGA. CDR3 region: CASSAGSNTEAFF. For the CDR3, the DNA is TGTGCCAGCAGCGCAGGATCGAACACTGAAGCTTTCTTT.

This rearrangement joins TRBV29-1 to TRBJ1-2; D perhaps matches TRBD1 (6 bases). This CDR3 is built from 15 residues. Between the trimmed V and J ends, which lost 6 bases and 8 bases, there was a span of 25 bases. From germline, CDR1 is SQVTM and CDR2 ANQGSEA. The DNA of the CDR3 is TGCAGCGTCTCCGACAAGGGGGGGAGGGTAAGCGGCTACACCTTC. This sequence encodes CSVSDKGGRVSGYTF. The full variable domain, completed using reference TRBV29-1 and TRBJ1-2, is SAVISQKPSRDICQRGTSLTIQCQVDSQVTMMFWYRQQPGQSLTLIATANQGSEATYESGFVIDKFPISRPNLTFSTLTVSNMSPEDSSIYLCSVSDKGGRVSGYTFGSGTRLTVV.

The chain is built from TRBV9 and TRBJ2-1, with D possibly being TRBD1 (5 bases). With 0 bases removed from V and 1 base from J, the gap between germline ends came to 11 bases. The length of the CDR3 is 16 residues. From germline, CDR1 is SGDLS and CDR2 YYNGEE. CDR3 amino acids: CASSVAWAGSYNEQFF. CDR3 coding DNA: TGTGCCAGCAGCGTAGCTTGGGCAGGGTCCTACAATGAGCAGTTCTTC.

CDR3 amino acids: CASSPGLAVRTDTQYF. CDR3 DNA: TGTGCCAGCAGCCCGGGACTAGCGGTTCGCACAGATACGCAGTATTTT. The rearrangement links TRBV3-1 (or the pseudogene TRBV3-2) to TRBJ2-3; 11 bases line up with TRBD2. With V trimmed by 4 bases and J by 1 base, 4 bases remained unmatched. The germline V gene has CDR1 LGHDT and CDR2 YNNKEL (reference sequence). CDR3 length: 16 amino acids.

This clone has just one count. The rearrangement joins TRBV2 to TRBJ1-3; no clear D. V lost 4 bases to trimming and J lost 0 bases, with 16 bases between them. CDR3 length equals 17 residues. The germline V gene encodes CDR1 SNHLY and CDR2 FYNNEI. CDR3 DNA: TGTGCCAGCAGTGGGTTGTTGGCCCACATCTCTGGAAACACCATATATTTT. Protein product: CASSGLLAHISGNTIYF.

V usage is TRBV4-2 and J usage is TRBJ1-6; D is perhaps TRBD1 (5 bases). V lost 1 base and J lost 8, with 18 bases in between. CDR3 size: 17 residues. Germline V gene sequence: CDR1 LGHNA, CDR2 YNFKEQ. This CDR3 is CASSQAGGRVYHSPLHF. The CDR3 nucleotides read TGTGCCAGCAGCCAAGCTGGTGGCAGGGTGTATCATTCACCCCTCCACTTT.

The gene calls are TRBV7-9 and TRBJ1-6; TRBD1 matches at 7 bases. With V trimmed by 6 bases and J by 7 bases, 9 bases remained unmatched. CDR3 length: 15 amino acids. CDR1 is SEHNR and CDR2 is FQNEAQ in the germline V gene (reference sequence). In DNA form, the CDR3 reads TGTGCCAGCAGGCCAGGACAGGCCAGCAATTCACCCCTCCACTTT. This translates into CASRPGQASNSPLHF.

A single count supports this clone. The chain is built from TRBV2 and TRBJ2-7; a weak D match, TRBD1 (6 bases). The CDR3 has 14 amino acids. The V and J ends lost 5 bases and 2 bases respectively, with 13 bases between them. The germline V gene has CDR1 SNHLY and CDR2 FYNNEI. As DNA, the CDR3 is TGTGCCAGCAGTACCTACAGGGATCCCTACGAGCAGTACTTC. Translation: CASSTYRDPYEQYF.